The 11 T cell receptor beta chains listed next were all sequenced from one sample in a study of control samples from healthy donors and cancer patients. TCRdb keeps only in-frame clones here, not all; method: immunoSEQ multiplex PCR. In the table there are some 150,000 clones, around 94% of which are singletons. Material for sequencing was PBMCs. Receptor source: a man aged 60 to 75 with colorectal cancer.

This chain links TRBV3-1 (or the pseudogene TRBV3-2) with TRBJ2-3, with D tentatively TRBD1 (6 bases). CDR3 length equals 14 residues. Trimming removed 2 bases from V and 5 bases from J, with 11 bases in between. Looked up from germline, CDR1 is LGHDT and CDR2 is YNNKEL (reference sequence). CDR3 loop: CASSQQGTVDTQYF. For the CDR3, the DNA is TGTGCCAGCAGCCAACAGGGGACGGTAGATACGCAGTATTTT.

J is TRBJ1-2 and V is TRBV7-2; D ambiguous. The CDR3 has 14 residues. CDR1 is SGHTA and CDR2 is FQGNSA in the germline V gene. V was cut by 2 bases and J by 3 bases, with 10 bases left in between. The CDR3, as DNA: TGTGCCAGCAGCTTACGGGGTACGGACTATGGCTACACCTTC. Its protein is CASSLRGTDYGYTF.

The CDR3 spells CASSFSSYNEQFF. CDR3 nucleotide sequence: TGCGCCAGCAGTTTCAGCTCCTACAATGAGCAGTTCTTC. This rearrangement joins TRBV10-2 to TRBJ2-1; D gene ambiguous. The germline V gene encodes CDR1 WSHSY and CDR2 SAAADI. The CDR3 contains 13 residues. V was clipped by 5 bases and J by 0 bases, with 5 bases between them.

This clone showed up just once. The gene calls are TRBV6-5 and TRBJ2-5, with a tentative D call TRBD2 (6 bases). Germline V gene data show CDR1 as MNHEY and CDR2 as SVGAGI. The CDR3 extends over 15 amino acids. Trimming left V 8 bases short and J 1 base short, with 17 bases between. CDR3 protein: CASGSAQEGQETQYF. The DNA of the CDR3 is TGTGCCAGCGGGAGCGCCCAGGAGGGCCAAGAGACCCAGTACTTC.

CDR3 DNA sequence: TGTGCCAGCAGCAGGGACAGGAACACAGATACGCAGTATTTT. Translated, it gives CASSRDRNTDTQYF. The chain is built from TRBV21-1 and TRBJ2-3; TRBD1 is the table's D call, not checked against the DNA. TRBV21-1 is described as a pseudogene. The CDR3 totals 14 residues.

The chain links TRBV6-6 to TRBJ1-6, with a weak D call TRBD1 (6 bases). Trimming took 6 bases from V and 10 from J, leaving 16 bases between them. Germline V gives CDR1 MNHNY, CDR2 SVGAGI (reference sequence). CDR3 length: 14 residues. CDR3 amino acids: CASSQQGGGSPLHF. The CDR3 region has the DNA TGTGCCAGCAGCCAACAGGGTGGTGGATCACCCCTCCACTTT.

CDR3 amino acids: CATSRVGSGNTIYF. The CDR3 coding sequence is TGTGCCACCTCCAGGGTAGGTTCTGGAAACACCATATATTTT. The chain carries TRBV10-3 and TRBJ1-3, with D possibly matching TRBD1 (5 bases). CDR3 length: 14 residues. Per the germline V gene, CDR1 is ENHRY and CDR2 is SYGVKD. Trimming cost V 10 bases and J 1 base, with 14 bases left between them.

CDR3 sequence: CASSLGVGGAEDTQYF. In DNA form, the CDR3 reads TGTGCCAGCAGCTTAGGGGTCGGGGGGGCGGAAGATACGCAGTATTTT. The chain recombines TRBV7-2 with TRBJ2-3; 8 bases fit TRBD2. CDR1 and CDR2 (germline): SGHTA, FQGNSA. V trimming: 1 base; J trimming: 5 bases; junction bases outside the gene matches: 8. The CDR3 sequence is 16 residues long.

This clone turned up a few times. The genes are TRBV4-1 and TRBJ2-7; D might be TRBD1 (6 bases). Per the germline V gene, CDR1 is MGHRA and CDR2 is YSYEKL. This CDR3 spans 18 amino acids. The V end was cut by 1 base, the J end by 3 bases, with 22 bases between. The CDR3 coding sequence is TGCGCCAGCAGCCAAGTACCAGGGGCCCCGGACCTGAACTACGAGCAGTACTTC. It specifies CASSQVPGAPDLNYEQYF.

The rearrangement uses TRBV28 and TRBJ1-1; 8 bases are shared with TRBD1. CDR1 is MDHEN and CDR2 is SYDVKM in the germline V gene. The CDR3 sequence is 17 residues long. The junction had 20 bases not matched to a gene; V was cut back by 6 bases and J by 8 bases. In DNA, the CDR3 is TGTGCCAGCAGCTTTCGGGCCCCAGTGGGCAGGGGGCAGGAAGCTTTCTTT. This encodes CASSFRAPVGRGQEAFF.

This clone was counted only a few times. The rearrangement links TRBV19 to TRBJ2-2, with D possibly being TRBD1 (6 bases). Trimming stripped 4 bases from V and 4 bases from J, with 13 bases between. Germline V CDR1 and CDR2: LNHDA, SQIVND (reference sequence). This CDR3 has 15 residues. DNA of the CDR3: TGTGCCAGTAGTAGGCAGGGGCTGACCACCGGGGAGCTGTTTTTT. Its protein is CASSRQGLTTGELFF.